The present T cell receptor beta chain was sequenced within a study of beta chain features in type 1 diabetes. The CDR3 has 15 amino acids. V lost 5 bases to trimming and J lost 5 bases; unmatched junction nucleotides: 7. The germline V gene encodes CDR1 SGHTA and CDR2 FQGNSA. A sort by CD45RO/CCR7/CD25/CD127/CD95/CD27 yielded CD4+ naive, central memory, regulatory and stem cell-like memory cells. Each population that was sorted was more than 95% pure. Study-level findings and limits: Amplification by PCR could prefer shorter templates, with the same effect in patients and controls. Within each of all four CD4+ subsets, Type 1 diabetes patients had TCRB CDR3s that were moderately but significantly shorter. VDJ junctions from patients with type 1 diabetes contained fewer insertions and more deletions.

The investigators reverse transcribed all of the isolated RNA, so they sequenced expressed TCRB transcripts. Sequencing was performed with immunoSEQ multiplex PCR; in TCRdb, only in-frame clones are kept and a portion is missing. The repertoire consists of more than 550,000 clones, with over 12% occurring once and the leading ten covering roughly 0.04%. Notes on this clone: Its antigen is still unknown.

Source material: naive CD4+ T cells from blood. The sequence derives from a man between 18 and 29 years old with type 1 diabetes. This chain connects TRBV7-2 to TRBJ2-3; 10 bases align to TRBD2. The CDR3 DNA is TGTGCCAGCAGCCCAAGCGGGGGGGCAAGAGATACGCAGTATTTT. This gives the protein CASSPSGGARDTQYF.